What follows are 25 T cell receptor beta chains derived from one specimen sequenced in a study of CD8 T cells in Susac syndrome. RNA amounts of about 0.5 to 1 ug underwent reverse transcription with random hexamers. TCRdb reanalysed the immunoSEQ multiplex PCR reads using MiXCR and keeps one entry per CDR3 protein. The sample comprises under 350,000 distinct CDR3 sequences, about 91% of which are singletons, and 0.065% rests with the top ten. Sequenced material: CD4+ T cells from PBMCs. These receptors all stem from a human donor with multiple sclerosis.

V and J are TRBV24-1 and TRBJ2-3; D assignment may be TRBD1 or TRBD2 (6 bases each). Deletions cut 3 bases from V and 5 bases from J, with 14 bases between. CDR3 size: 15 residues. CDR1 and CDR2 (germline): KGHDR, SFDVKD. This chain's CDR3 is CATSDRGQAGDTQYF. Written as DNA, the CDR3 is TGTGCCACCAGTGATCGGGGGCAGGCCGGAGATACGCAGTATTTT.

This chain connects TRBV12-3 or TRBV12-4 to TRBJ1-1, with D tentatively TRBD1 (6 bases). This CDR3 has 14 residues. Trimming removed 6 bases from V and 12 bases from J, with 23 bases in between. The DNA for the CDR3 is TGTGCCAGCAGCCTATTTCAGGGGACTCTGTATCCTTTCTTT. Encoded protein: CASSLFQGTLYPFF.

The chain has TRBV5-1 and TRBJ1-1; the D gene is possibly TRBD1 (5 bases). Trimming took 2 bases from V and 1 from J, leaving 15 bases between them. In germline, CDR1 is SGHRS, CDR2 YFSETQ. The CDR3 is made up of 16 amino acids. The CDR3 spells CASSFGQGGTNTEAFF. The CDR3 DNA reads as TGCGCCAGCAGCTTTGGGCAGGGTGGTACGAACACTGAAGCTTTCTTT.

This chain uses TRBV30 with TRBJ2-1; TRBD1 is a possible D gene (6 bases). The V and J ends lost 3 bases and 2 bases respectively, with 20 bases between them. Germline V gene sequence: CDR1 GTSNPN, CDR2 SVGIG (reference sequence). This CDR3 spans 17 amino acids. CDR3 coding DNA: TGTGCCTGGAGGGGGGCCTACAGCTCGAGCACCTACAATGAGCAGTTCTTC. Encoded protein: CAWRGAYSSSTYNEQFF.

V and J are TRBV6-1 and TRBJ1-6, with TRBD1 matching 7 bases. Unmatched junction bases numbered 6, after V lost 4 bases and J lost 9 bases. The CDR3 is 14 amino acids. From germline, CDR1 is MNHNS and CDR2 SASEGT. CDR3 bases: TGTGCCAGCAGTGCCTCCGGGACAGCTTCACCCCTCCACTTT. This codes for CASSASGTASPLHF.

This chain joins TRBV30 and TRBJ1-1; 10 bases fit TRBD1. V dropped 2 bases and J dropped 1; count of bases not matched to a gene: 7. Germline CDR1 GTSNPN, CDR2 SVGIG (reference sequence). The CDR3 covers 16 residues. For the CDR3, the DNA is TGTGCCTGGAGTAGTTGGACAGGGGGGCCGAACACTGAAGCTTTCTTT. This gives the protein CAWSSWTGGPNTEAFF.

This clonotype was seen a handful of times. The chain joins TRBV7-2 to TRBJ1-1; possible D gene TRBD1, 5 bases. The length of the CDR3 is 13 residues. Germline V gives CDR1 SGHTA, CDR2 FQGNSA. Trimming stripped 6 bases from V and 1 base from J, with 9 bases between. The DNA of the CDR3 is TGTGCCAGCAGATCTAGGGGGAACACTGAAGCTTTCTTT. It specifies CASRSRGNTEAFF.

The chain has TRBV11-3 and TRBJ2-3, with D possibly being TRBD2 (6 bases). The CDR3 has 17 amino acids. Germline V CDR1 and CDR2: SGHNT, YENEEA. Between the trimmed V and J ends, which lost 1 base and 0 bases, there was a span of 14 bases. Here the CDR3 reads CASSLGEVPTSTDTQYF. In DNA form, the CDR3 reads TGTGCCAGCAGCTTAGGGGAGGTACCGACCAGCACAGATACGCAGTATTTT.

The chain uses TRBV20-1 and TRBJ1-1; D is possibly TRBD1 (5 bases). The CDR3 is made up of 14 amino acids. Germline V lookup: CDR1 DFQATT, CDR2 SNEGSKA (reference sequence). V was clipped by 0 bases and J by 11 bases, with 19 bases between them. The CDR3 region is CSARDPGFRLSAFF. The CDR3 coding sequence is TGCAGTGCTAGAGATCCAGGGTTCCGTCTTTCGGCTTTCTTT.

In DNA form, the CDR3 reads TGTGCCTGGAGTGTACTAGCGGGGCCTTACAATGAGCAGTTCTTC. Translation: CAWSVLAGPYNEQFF. This chain connects TRBV30 to TRBJ2-1, with 10 bases lining up with TRBD2. V was pared by 0 bases and J by 4 bases, with 3 bases of the junction left unmatched. Germline CDR1 reads GTSNPN; CDR2 reads SVGIG (reference sequence). CDR3 length: 15 amino acids.

The chain joins TRBV19 to TRBJ1-1; weak D call: TRBD1 (5 bases). The CDR3 is 14 amino acids. The V gene lost 8 bases and the J gene lost 1 base, with 14 bases spanning the gap. Germline assignment: CDR1 LNHDA and CDR2 SQIVND (reference sequence). CDR3 sequence: CASRLGGRNTEAFF. CDR3 in DNA: TGTGCCAGTCGACTTGGGGGACGGAACACTGAAGCTTTCTTT.

The V and J genes are TRBV7-2 and TRBJ1-2, with D perhaps TRBD1 (6 bases). The CDR3 is 13 amino acids. The V and J ends lost 5 bases and 12 bases respectively, with 19 bases between them. Germline CDR1 and CDR2: SGHTA and FQGNSA. The CDR3 here is CASSPGGGPWNTF. In DNA form, the CDR3 reads TGTGCCAGCAGCCCGGGGGGGGGCCCTTGGAACACCTTC.

CDR3 DNA sequence: TGCAGTGGGACGGCTGAAGAGACCCAGTACTTC. Residues: CSGTAEETQYF. The chain uses TRBV20-1 and TRBJ2-5; D gene unclear. This CDR3 region has 11 residues. Trimming took off 7 bases at V and 3 bases at J, with 9 bases between the two ends. Per germline, CDR1 DFQATT and CDR2 SNEGSKA (reference sequence).

This sequence joins TRBV4-3 and TRBJ1-4; D is undetermined. The V gene lost 0 bases and the J gene lost 6 bases, with 20 bases spanning the gap. Germline V gives CDR1 LGHNA, CDR2 YSLEER. CDR3 length: 18 amino acids. Here the CDR3 DNA reads TGCGCCAGCAGCCAAGATATACGCAGGTCGATCGGAGATGAAAAACTGTTTTTT. As protein: CASSQDIRRSIGDEKLFF.

This clonotype was seen once. This chain joins TRBV7-9 and TRBJ2-5, with D maybe TRBD1 (6 bases). Per germline, CDR1 SEHNR and CDR2 FQNEAQ (reference sequence). V lost 4 bases, J lost 4 bases, and 19 bases lay in between. There are 16 residues in the CDR3. CDR3 protein: CASSSTGRGLGETQYF. CDR3 nucleotides: TGTGCCAGCAGCTCAACGGGCAGGGGTCTTGGAGAGACCCAGTACTTC.

The chain has TRBV6-5 and TRBJ2-4; 11 bases agree with TRBD1. Germline values: CDR1 MNHEY, CDR2 SVGAGI. Germline trimming cut 8 bases from V and 0 bases from J; bases unmatched to any gene: 3. The CDR3 sequence is 15 residues long. The DNA for the CDR3 is TGTGCCAGCTGGGGACAGGGGGTAGCCAAAAACATTCAGTACTTC. Encoded protein: CASWGQGVAKNIQYF.

The V and J genes are TRBV27 and TRBJ1-6; the D is unclear. The CDR3 length is 15 residues. CDR1 is MNHEY and CDR2 is SMNVEV in the germline V gene (reference sequence). The V gene lost 5 bases and the J gene lost 5 bases, with 13 bases spanning the gap. The CDR3 reads CASSRQPYHNSPLHF. CDR3 DNA: TGTGCCAGCAGTCGGCAGCCTTATCATAATTCACCCCTCCACTTT.

V gene TRBV3-1 combines with J gene TRBJ1-6, with D hard to call. This CDR3 contains 15 residues. CDR1 is LGHDT and CDR2 is YNNKEL in the germline V gene (reference sequence). Trimming took 0 bases from V and 9 from J, leaving 12 bases between them. CDR3 DNA sequence: TGTGCCAGCAGCCAAGATCCGGGTTTACGTTCACCCCTCCACTTT. Translated: CASSQDPGLRSPLHF. Full variable domain (remainder filled in from reference TRBV3-1 and TRBJ1-6): DTAVSQTPKYLVTQMGNDKSIKCEQNLGHDTMYWYKQDSKKFLKIMFSYNNKELIINETVPNRFSPKSPDKAHLNLHINSLELGDSAVYFCASSQDPGLRSPLHFGNGTRLTVT.

This rearrangement joins TRBV3-1 to TRBJ2-6; TRBD1 agrees at 7 bases. The germline V gene has CDR1 LGHDT and CDR2 YNNKEL (reference sequence). V lost 6 bases, J lost 3 bases, and 2 bases stayed unmatched. The CDR3 spans 14 residues. CDR3 in amino acids: CASSGTDGANVLTF. The CDR3 region has the DNA TGTGCCAGCAGTGGGACAGATGGGGCCAACGTCCTGACTTTC. Full variable domain (remainder filled in from reference TRBV3-1 and TRBJ2-6): DTAVSQTPKYLVTQMGNDKSIKCEQNLGHDTMYWYKQDSKKFLKIMFSYNNKELIINETVPNRFSPKSPDKAHLNLHINSLELGDSAVYFCASSGTDGANVLTFGAGSRLTVL.

The rearrangement links TRBV12-3 or TRBV12-4 to TRBJ2-2; D unresolved. The germline V and J ends were trimmed by 3 bases and 6 bases, with 8 bases remaining between them. The CDR3 has 13 amino acids. CDR3 bases: TGTGCCAGCAGTTTTAAATTCCCCGGGGAGCTGTTTTTT. Translated, it gives CASSFKFPGELFF.

The chain couples TRBV4-3 to TRBJ1-4; D unresolved. The V and J ends lost 0 bases and 2 bases respectively, with 4 bases between them. The CDR3 length is 14 residues. Germline CDR1 and CDR2: LGHNA and YSLEER. This CDR3 is CASSQDLTNEKLFF. The CDR3 bases are TGCGCCAGCAGCCAAGATCTGACTAATGAAAAACTGTTTTTT.

The chain is built from TRBV29-1 and TRBJ2-7; D unclear. CDR1 is SQVTM and CDR2 is ANQGSEA in the germline V gene. V lost 7 bases, J lost 3 bases, and 16 bases lay in between. The CDR3 runs to 13 residues. This chain's CDR3 is CSARRDWGYEQYF. The CDR3, as DNA: TGCAGCGCCAGGAGAGATTGGGGCTACGAGCAGTACTTC.

J is TRBJ2-2 and V is TRBV3-1; tentative D call: TRBD1 (5 bases). This CDR3 region has 14 residues. V lost 3 bases and J 5 bases, leaving 10 bases between the germline ends. Germline V gene data show CDR1 as LGHDT and CDR2 as YNNKEL (reference sequence). In DNA, the CDR3 is TGTGCCAGCAGCCAGACAGTACGGACCGGGGAGCTGTTTTTT. Translation gives CASSQTVRTGELFF.

This chain links TRBV7-9 with TRBJ1-2; D call uncertain. V was trimmed by 5 bases and J by 7 bases, leaving 17 bases between them. The CDR3 is made up of 14 amino acids. CDR1 and CDR2 from the germline V gene are SEHNR and FQNEAQ (reference sequence). In nucleotides, the CDR3 is TGTGCCAGCAGCCCCAGTAGGGTTCGGTCTGGCTACACCTTC. Amino acid sequence: CASSPSRVRSGYTF.

CDR3 coding DNA: TGTGCCAGCAGCTTAAATTCTCTGGGCCAAGAGAGCACAGATACGCAGTATTTT. Its translation is CASSLNSLGQESTDTQYF. This chain joins TRBV7-9 and TRBJ2-3; no definite D call. The V end lost 2 bases, the J end lost 0 bases, and 18 bases lay between the germline ends. CDR1 SEHNR and CDR2 FQNEAQ come from the germline V gene (reference sequence). There are 18 residues in the CDR3.